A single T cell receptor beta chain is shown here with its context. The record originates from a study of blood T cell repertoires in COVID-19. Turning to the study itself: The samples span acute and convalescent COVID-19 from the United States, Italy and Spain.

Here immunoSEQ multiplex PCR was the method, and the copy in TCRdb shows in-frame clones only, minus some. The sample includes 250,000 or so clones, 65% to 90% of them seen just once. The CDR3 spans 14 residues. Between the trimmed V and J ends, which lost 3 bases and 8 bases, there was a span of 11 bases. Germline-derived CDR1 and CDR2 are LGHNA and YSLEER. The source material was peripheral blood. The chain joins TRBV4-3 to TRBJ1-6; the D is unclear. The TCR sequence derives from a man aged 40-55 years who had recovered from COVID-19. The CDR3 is CASSQTAMDSPLHF. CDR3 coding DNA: TGCGCCAGCAGCCAGACTGCAATGGATTCACCCCTCCACTTT.